This entry lists 32 T cell receptor beta chains sequenced from one sample in a study of T cell clonality in common variable immunodeficiency. The table came from immunoSEQ multiplex PCR; TCRdb's copy has only in-frame clones and leaves some out. Listed for the sample are tens of thousands of clones, none seen a single time. What was sequenced was peripheral blood mononuclear cells. The receptors were sampled from a person aged 18-70 years in good health.

This clone was observed many times. The read ends 3 residues early relative to the CDR3; the germline J gene fills the gap. The V gene is TRBV7-3, the J gene TRBJ2-3; D uncertain. V shed 3 bases and J shed 8 bases, with 9 bases lying between them. Germline values: CDR1 SGHTA, CDR2 FQGTGA. This CDR3 region has 12 residues. The CDR3 DNA, read in part, is TGTGCCAGCAGCTTGATCTCCGGTACG. This gives the protein CASSLISGT. The whole CDR3 sequence reads CASSLISGTQYF.

This clone was seen at least ten times. From the germline J gene comes the end of the CDR3, since the read stops 3 residues before it. The chain couples TRBV7-6 to TRBJ2-1, with D uncertain. The CDR3 extends over 12 amino acids. Germline V gene lookup returns CDR1 SGHVS and CDR2 FNYEAQ. Trimming pared 4 bases from V and 6 bases from J, leaving 7 bases between. CDR3 region: CASSSPSNEQFF. The part of the CDR3 DNA that was read is TGTGCCAGCAGCTCCCCCAGCAATGAG.

This clone was counted ten times or more. The sequence runs out 3 residues before the end of the CDR3; the remainder is reconstructed from the germline J gene. The chain uses TRBV4-1 and TRBJ1-5; no clear D gene. The CDR3 length is 15 residues. In germline, CDR1 is MGHRA, CDR2 YSYEKL. V lost 8 bases and J lost 0, with 14 bases in between. CDR3 DNA (partial): TGCGCCAGCGGAAGGCACGGCGGTAGCAATCAGCCC. It encodes CASGRHGGSNQP. From start to end, the CDR3 is CASGRHGGSNQPQHF.

With regard to this clone: The sequence runs out 3 residues before the end of the CDR3; the remainder is reconstructed from the germline J gene. V gene TRBV20-1 combines with J gene TRBJ1-5, with TRBD1 as a possible D gene (5 bases). Germline loops: CDR1 DFQATT, CDR2 SNEGSKA (reference sequence). The CDR3 loop spans 14 amino acids. V was cut by 6 bases and J by 1 base, with 13 bases left in between. Partial CDR3 DNA: TGCAGTGCAAAGATTAGGGGCAGCAATCAGCCC. Translation gives CSAKIRGSNQP. The entire CDR3 sequence reads CSAKIRGSNQPQHF.

As regards this clone: The CDR3 end is not reached by the read, which stops 3 residues before it; the germline J gene fills it in. V is TRBV7-9 and J is TRBJ1-5; TRBD1 matches at 8 bases. From germline, CDR1 is SEHNR and CDR2 FQNEAQ (reference sequence). V was pared by 1 base and J by 8 bases, with 4 bases of the junction left unmatched. The CDR3 is made up of 14 amino acids. The chain's CDR3 is CASSLGQGREPQHF. CDR3 bases read: TGTGCCAGCAGCTTAGGACAGGGGAGGGAGCCC.

This clone showed up many times. The read stops 3 residues short of the end of the CDR3; the missing end is completed from the germline J gene. The rearrangement links TRBV7-9 to TRBJ2-6; D remains ambiguous. The CDR3 has 15 residues. The V gene's germline CDR1 is SEHNR and CDR2 FQNEAQ (reference sequence). V lost 5 bases, J lost 1 base, and 9 bases lay in between. The part of the CDR3 DNA that was read is TGTGCCAGCAGCCCCCCCGTGTCTGGGGCCAACGTC. Residues: CASSPPVSGANV. From start to end, the CDR3 is CASSPPVSGANVLTF.

This clone was recorded at least ten times. The read terminates 3 residues ahead of where the CDR3 ends, so the germline J gene completes it. This chain joins TRBV5-8 and TRBJ2-6, with D unresolved. V was cut by 0 bases and J by 4 bases, with 5 bases left in between. Looked up from germline, CDR1 is SGHTS and CDR2 is YDEGEE. This CDR3 spans 14 amino acids. CDR3 DNA (partial): TGTGCCAGCAGCTTGGAACAGGGGGCCAACGTC. Translation: CASSLEQGANV. In full, the CDR3 is CASSLEQGANVLTF.

This clone was detected only a few times. The CDR3 goes on 3 residues after the read ends, and that part is filled in from the germline J gene. J is TRBJ1-1 and V is TRBV7-8, with D hard to call. Germline values: CDR1 SGHVS, CDR2 FQNEAQ. Trimming removed 4 bases at V and 2 bases at J, with 5 bases between. The CDR3 is made up of 12 amino acids. The sequenced part of the CDR3 DNA is TGTGCCAGCAGCTATATTAACACTGAA. It specifies CASSYINTE. The full CDR3 sequence reads CASSYINTEAFF. Drawing the rest from reference TRBV7-8 and TRBJ1-1, the complete variable domain is GAGVSQSPRYKVAKRGQDVALRCDPISGHVSLFWYQQALGQGPEFLTYFQNEAQLDKSGLPSDRFFAERPEGSVSTLKIQRTQQEDSAVYLCASSYINTEAFFGQGTRLTVV.

At least ten counts were recorded for this clone. The CDR3 sequence: CASSTKGFEAFF. CDR3 DNA, as far as it was read: TGTGCCAGTAGTACCAAAGGGTTTGAA. The J gene is TRBJ1-1, the V gene TRBV19; D gene uncertain. The read ends 3 residues before the CDR3 terminus; that terminus is restored from the germline J gene. The CDR3 totals 12 residues. The V end was cut by 4 bases, the J end by 7 bases, with 10 bases between. Germline CDR1 reads LNHDA; CDR2 reads SQIVND (reference sequence). Looking up the rest from reference TRBV19 and TRBJ1-1 gives the full variable domain: DGGITQSPKYLFRKEGQNVTLSCEQNLNHDAMYWYRQDPGQGLRLIYYSQIVNDFQKGDIAEGYSVSREKKESFPLTVTSAQKNPTAFYLCASSTKGFEAFFGQGTRLTVV.

This clone showed up many times. Coverage ceases 3 residues before the CDR3 finishes, and the germline J gene fills in the end. The rearrangement uses TRBV5-5 and TRBJ1-2, with D possibly being TRBD1 (5 bases). Germline V gene lookup returns CDR1 SGHKS and CDR2 YYEKEE (reference sequence). This CDR3 comprises 15 residues. The V and J ends lost 6 bases and 6 bases respectively, with 21 bases between them. Here the CDR3 reads CASTLGGGVSNGYTF. The part of the CDR3 DNA that was read is TGTGCCAGCACGTTGGGTGGAGGGGTTTCGAATGGC.

This clone was detected ten times or more. The read halts 3 residues ahead of the CDR3 end, with the missing end drawn from the germline J gene. The chain joins TRBV6-2 or TRBV6-3 to TRBJ2-7; tentative D call: TRBD1 (6 bases). Looked up from germline, CDR1 is MNHEY and CDR2 is SVGEGT. V gave up 0 bases and J gave up 2 bases, with 8 bases separating them. CDR3 length equals 14 residues. CDR3 DNA (partial): TGTGCCAGCAGTTACTCGTCAGGGGCCTACGAG. Its protein is CASSYSSGAYE. The CDR3 as a whole reads CASSYSSGAYEQYF.

This clone was seen at least ten times. Read coverage stops 3 residues before the CDR3 terminus; the germline J gene supplies the remainder. V gene TRBV4-2 combines with J gene TRBJ2-3, with TRBD1 matching 8 bases. The CDR3 runs 15 residues. The germline CDR1 and CDR2 sequences are LGHNA and YNFKEQ. The chain's CDR3 is CASSQDLRQGISQYF. Incomplete CDR3 DNA: TGTGCCAGCAGCCAAGATTTGAGACAGGGGATTTCG.

About this clone itself: The CDR3 end falls 3 residues outside the read, so it is completed with the germline J gene. This sequence joins TRBV18 and TRBJ1-5; 9 nucleotides agree with TRBD1. The CDR3 has 15 residues. The junction had 7 bases not matched to a gene; V was cut back by 2 bases and J by 8 bases. Looked up from germline, CDR1 is KGHSH and CDR2 is LQKENI. The CDR3 sequence is CASSPTQGAGEPQHF. The sequenced CDR3 bases are TGTGCCAGCTCACCAACACAGGGGGCCGGGGAGCCC.

This clone was detected many times. Germline and junction disagree at one end, which may indicate a read error. The read ends 3 residues shy of where the CDR3 ends; the end is completed using the germline J gene. The chain combines TRBV4-2 with TRBJ1-4; 7 nucleotides align to TRBD1. The CDR3 has 16 residues. Germline CDR1 LGHNA, CDR2 YNFKEQ. The sequenced part of the CDR3 DNA is TGCGCCAGCAGCCAGGACGCGGGACAGTTCAATGAAAAA. It codes for CASSQDAGQFNEK. The whole CDR3 region reads CASSQDAGQFNEKLFF.

This clone was detected ten times or more. The CDR3 end falls 3 residues outside the read, so it is completed with the germline J gene. The chain joins TRBV10-3 to TRBJ2-2; TRBD2 matches 8 bases. Germline V gene sequence: CDR1 ENHRY, CDR2 SYGVKD. Trimming at V came to 0 bases and at J to 7 bases, leaving 4 bases not matched to a gene. This CDR3 comprises 15 residues. The part of the CDR3 DNA that was read is TGTGCCATCAGTGAGTCTCGGACTAGCATCGGGGAG. Its protein product is CAISESRTSIGE. The CDR3 as a whole reads CAISESRTSIGELFF.

Only a few counts were recorded for this clone. A much larger clone differs from this one at a single base, so this may be a read error. The CDR3 end falls 3 residues outside the read, so it is completed with the germline J gene. The chain is built from TRBV2 and TRBJ2-2, with a weak D call TRBD1 (5 bases). The CDR3 contains 13 residues. Germline V lookup: CDR1 SNHLY, CDR2 FYNNEI. CDR3 DNA, as far as it was read: TGTGCCAGCACCCGCTCTGGGGCCAACGTG. Protein product: CASTRSGANV. The entire CDR3 protein is CASTRSGANVLFF. Together with reference TRBV2 and TRBJ2-2, the CDR3 gives the full variable domain: EPEVTQTPSHQVTQMGQEVILRCVPISNHLYFYWYRQILGQKVEFLVSFYNNEISEKSEIFDDQFSVERPDGSNFTLKIRSTKLEDSAMYFCASTRSGANVLFFGEGSRLTVL.

This clone was picked up many times. The read falls 3 residues short of the CDR3 end, and the missing part is taken from the germline J gene. This chain links TRBV13 with TRBJ1-2; TRBD1 is a possible D gene (5 bases). The length of the CDR3 is 16 residues. Looked up from germline, CDR1 is PRHDT and CDR2 is FYEKMQ (reference sequence). Trimming pared 8 bases from V and 4 bases from J, leaving 23 bases between. The CDR3 bases that were read are TGTGCCAGCCGTGATGGGGCCCGCAGGTGGGGCTATGGC. Its protein is CASRDGARRWGYG. In full, the CDR3 is CASRDGARRWGYGYTF.

Regarding this clone: With the read ending 3 residues before the CDR3 end, the germline J gene is used to fill in that end. This chain connects TRBV2 to TRBJ2-7; TRBD2 aligns across 12 bases. J gave up 2 bases and V 3 bases, and 5 bases lay outside the gene matches. Germline assignment: CDR1 SNHLY and CDR2 FYNNEI. This CDR3 is built from 16 residues. The CDR3: CASSDPSGGVPYEQYF. CDR3 DNA, as far as it was read: TGTGCCAGCAGTGACCCTAGCGGGGGGGTCCCCTACGAG.

In its sample, this clone was seen many times. The read ends 3 residues before the CDR3 terminus; that terminus is restored from the germline J gene. This chain joins TRBV5-1 and TRBJ2-7; 11 nucleotides agree with TRBD2. The CDR3 sequence is 14 residues long. In germline, CDR1 is SGHRS, CDR2 YFSETQ. The V and J ends lost 5 bases and 2 bases, in that order; junction bases with no gene match: 3. The CDR3 bases that were read are TGCGCCAGCAGTTATAGCGGGGGGGCCTACGAG. Translated: CASSYSGGAYE. The CDR3 in its entirety is CASSYSGGAYEQYF.

In this sample, this clone turned up many times. Read sequence stops 3 residues before the CDR3 end, and the germline J gene provides the missing end. The rearrangement joins TRBV7-9 to TRBJ2-3; 8 bases are a match to TRBD2. The CDR3 is made up of 15 amino acids. The germline gives CDR1 SEHNR, CDR2 FQNEAQ (reference sequence). The J segment lost 6 bases and the V segment lost 4 bases, leaving 9 bases of the junction unmatched. CDR3 bases read: TGTGCCAGCAGCTCGGGACTAGTCTCCAGGGATACG. Translating it yields CASSSGLVSRDT. The entire CDR3 is CASSSGLVSRDTQYF. Full variable domain (rest looked up from reference TRBV7-9 and TRBJ2-3): DTGVSQNPRHKITKRGQNVTFRCDPISEHNRLYWYRQTLGQGPEFLTYFQNEAQLEKSRLLSDRFSAERPKGSFSTLEIQRTEQGDSAMYLCASSSGLVSRDTQYFGPGTRLTVL.

This clone was counted a few times. The covered CDR3 bases are TGTGCCAGCAGCGCCGGACAGGCCCTGGGATACGAG. This gives the protein CASSAGQALGYE. The whole CDR3 region reads CASSAGQALGYEQYF. The genes are TRBV7-9 and TRBJ2-7; 7 nucleotides line up with TRBD1. The read ends 3 residues shy of where the CDR3 ends; the end is completed using the germline J gene. Trimming removed 5 bases from V and 4 bases from J; junction bases left unmatched: 11. This CDR3 spans 15 amino acids. Looked up from germline, CDR1 is SEHNR and CDR2 is FQNEAQ (reference sequence).

This clone turned up a few times. The read finishes 3 residues shy of the CDR3 end, and the germline J gene is used to complete it. The rearrangement links TRBV7-9 to TRBJ1-2, with 7 bases aligning to TRBD1. The CDR3 is made up of 14 amino acids. The germline V gene encodes CDR1 SEHNR and CDR2 FQNEAQ (reference sequence). The sequenced CDR3 bases are TGTGCCAGCAGCGAAACAGGGGTGAACTACGAC. This encodes CASSETGVNYD. From start to end, the CDR3 is CASSETGVNYDYTF.

This clone has at least ten counts. From the germline J gene comes the end of the CDR3, since the read stops 3 residues before it. The chain employs TRBV13 and TRBJ1-1; 7 nucleotides line up with TRBD1. The CDR3 covers 15 residues. Germline loops: CDR1 PRHDT, CDR2 FYEKMQ (reference sequence). CDR3 bases read: TGTGCCAGCAGCTTTTCCGGGACAGCCGAACGCACG. It translates to CASSFSGTAERT. The whole CDR3 is CASSFSGTAERTAFF.

This clone was found many times. The read is 3 residues too short to cover the CDR3 end, so that end is filled in from the germline J gene. The chain has TRBV13 and TRBJ2-7; TRBD2 aligns across 8 bases. With V trimmed by 3 bases and J by 2 bases, 6 bases remained unmatched. Germline values: CDR1 PRHDT, CDR2 FYEKMQ (reference sequence). This CDR3 contains 15 residues. The DNA read from the CDR3 is TGTGCCAGCAGCTTCCGCGGGGGGATCCCCTACGAG. The encoded protein is CASSFRGGIPYE. The entire CDR3 protein reads CASSFRGGIPYEQYF.

Ten or more counts support this clone. The CDR3 end lies 3 residues beyond the end of the read and is filled in from the germline J gene. The J gene is TRBJ2-3, the V gene TRBV5-1; possibly TRBD1 for D (6 bases). CDR1 SGHRS and CDR2 YFSETQ come from the germline V gene. Trimming removed 4 bases from V and 3 bases from J, with 12 bases in between. This CDR3 is built from 14 residues. The CDR3 reads CASSKNGQTDTQYF. CDR3 DNA (partial): TGCGCCAGCAGCAAAAACGGACAGACAGATACG.

The table lists this clone with many counts. Sequencing ends 3 residues short of the CDR3 end; the germline J gene provides the rest. The chain uses TRBV7-7 and TRBJ2-5, with D uncertain. This CDR3 contains 15 residues. CDR1 and CDR2 from the germline V gene are SSHAT and FNYEAQ (reference sequence). Trimming shortened V by 3 bases and J by 5 bases, and 16 bases separated the two germline ends. CDR3: CASSFEAGVGETQYF. The part of the CDR3 DNA that was read is TGTGCCAGCAGCTTCGAGGCAGGAGTAGGGGAGACC. Filled out from reference TRBV7-7 and TRBJ2-5, the complete variable domain reads GAGVSQSPRYKVTKRGQDVTLRCDPISSHATLYWYQQALGQGPEFLTYFNYEAQPDKSGLPSDRFSAERPEGSISTLTIQRTEQRDSAMYRCASSFEAGVGETQYFGPGTRLLVL.

This clone was recorded many times. Read sequence stops 3 residues before the CDR3 end, and the germline J gene provides the missing end. The chain has TRBV12-3 or TRBV12-4 and TRBJ2-7; 7 nucleotides line up with TRBD2. V was pared by 7 bases and J by 3 bases, with 9 bases of the junction left unmatched. This CDR3 contains 14 residues. The CDR3 sequence: CASNRAGEYYEQYF. CDR3 DNA, as far as it was read: TGTGCCAGCAACCGTGCGGGGGAGTACTACGAG.

Comment on this clone: The junction shows a germline mismatch at one end, possibly a read error. With the read ending 3 residues before the CDR3 end, the germline J gene is used to fill in that end. The V and J genes are TRBV7-2 and TRBJ2-3, with 12 bases matching TRBD2. Per the germline V gene, CDR1 is SGHTA and CDR2 is FQGNSA. This CDR3 spans 17 amino acids. Incomplete CDR3 DNA: TGTGCCAGCAGCCTAGCGGGGGGGCCCCTAAGCACAGATACG. Its protein is CASSLAGGPLSTDT. The entire CDR3 protein is CASSLAGGPLSTDTQYF.

In this sample, this clone turned up many times. The read ends 3 residues before the CDR3 terminus; that terminus is restored from the germline J gene. V is TRBV18 and J is TRBJ2-5; D might be TRBD1 (5 bases). V dropped 3 bases and J dropped 1 base, with 9 bases sitting between them. The CDR3 is made up of 14 amino acids. Looked up from germline, CDR1 is KGHSH and CDR2 is LQKENI. The CDR3 sequence is CASSPDRFQETQYF. The CDR3 bases that were read are TGTGCCAGCTCACCCGACAGATTCCAAGAGACC.

This clone occurred a few times. The CDR3 goes on 3 residues after the read ends, and that part is filled in from the germline J gene. This sequence joins TRBV18 and TRBJ1-1, with D possibly TRBD1 on 5 matching bases. The CDR3 is 13 residues long. V was cut by 4 bases and J by 1 base, with 7 bases left in between. CDR1 and CDR2 from the germline V gene are KGHSH and LQKENI. This chain's CDR3 is CASSLGGNTEAFF. Partial CDR3 DNA: TGTGCCAGCTCACTGGGGGGGAACACTGAA. The entire variable domain, with the rest obtained from reference TRBV18 and TRBJ1-1, is as follows: NAGVMQNPRHLVRRRGQEARLRCSPMKGHSHVYWYRQLPEEGLKFMVYLQKENIIDESGMPKERFSAEFPKEGPSILRIQQVVRGDSAAYFCASSLGGNTEAFFGQGTRLTVV.

In its sample, this clone was seen many times. The sequence runs out 3 residues before the end of the CDR3; the remainder is reconstructed from the germline J gene. The rearrangement uses TRBV14 and TRBJ2-2, with D possibly being TRBD1 (5 bases). The germline V gene has CDR1 SGHDN and CDR2 FVKESK. V was shortened by 6 bases and J by 5 bases, with 13 bases between the two germline ends. The CDR3 sequence is 14 residues long. The CDR3: CASRAQAGTGELFF. CDR3 DNA, as far as it was read: TGTGCCAGCAGGGCGCAGGCAGGGACCGGGGAG.

This clone was detected only a few times. From the germline J gene comes the end of the CDR3, since the read stops 3 residues before it. The V and J genes are TRBV13 and TRBJ2-5; no definite D call. V was shortened by 1 base and J by 5 bases, with 5 bases between the two germline ends. The CDR3 is made up of 12 amino acids. Germline CDR1 and CDR2: PRHDT and FYEKMQ (reference sequence). The part of the CDR3 DNA that was read is TGTGCCAGCAGCTTAGACCGGGAGACC. Translating gives CASSLDRET. The full CDR3 sequence reads CASSLDRETQYF.